A selection of T cell receptor beta chains follows, all from one sample in a study of blood T cell repertoires in COVID-19. Sequenced by immunoSEQ multiplex PCR; TCRdb stores in-frame clones only, minus some. The data contain about 69,000 clones, roughly three quarters of them singletons. The material sequenced was peripheral blood. These receptors were taken from a human donor in a cohort sampled during active COVID-19. CDR3s include the opening cysteine and the closing phenylalanine or tryptophan. A D gene is named only where the DNA matches it firmly. Clone size is not always given. Where it is, it says once, few, many or a class for expanded clones.

CASSYNRDSSYEQYF . TRBD1 TRBV5-1
CASSLDRASYEQYF . . TRBV7-2
CASSIEVRAASNQPQHF . . TRBV19
CASSYGLAGNEQFF . TRBD2 TRBV6-6
CASSLLGDRDYNSPLHF once TRBD1 TRBV5-1
CASSPGQGAFGYTF . TRBD1 TRBV7-2
CAIWQGRDEQPQHF . . TRBV10-3
CASSVQAATSYEQYF . . TRBV7-8
CASSQRLAGGNTGELFF . TRBD2 TRBV4-1
CASSQEVLNSPLHF . . TRBV4-2
CATSVVGGPYNEQFF . . TRBV24-1
CASTGGTNPYYYEQYF . TRBD2 TRBV28
CASSEGATNQETQYF . . TRBV10-1
CASSPAGGPKYEQFF . TRBD2 TRBV27
CASSISPPGLGLTYEQYF . TRBD2 TRBV19
CASSQVADPSTDTQYF . . TRBV7-6
CASSLSGAGNTIYF . . TRBV27
CASSPPAVTDTQYF . . TRBV18
CASSLGQGNEKLFF few . TRBV7-9
CASRRSSGHTDTQYF . TRBD2 TRBV19
CAISGQGTGEEKLFF . . TRBV10-3
CASSFRPNTGELFF . . TRBV6-5
CASSQVEGGTDTQYF . . TRBV4-1
CASSPVQAMNTEAFF . . TRBV18
CASSQRTDQETQYF . . TRBV3-1/TRBV3-2
CAWMRGGTYEQYF . TRBD2 TRBV30
CASRLTSGSSYEQYF . TRBD2 TRBV6-5
CASSITSRNTEAFF . . TRBV19
CASSWSGGTYNEQFF . TRBD2 TRBV5-1
CAMTGLALDEQFF . TRBD2 TRBV6-4
CASSSEQRYGYTF . . TRBV6-6
CASSFLTGGIPTYEQYF many TRBD1 TRBV27
CASSFGTSGVSSYEQYF few TRBD2 TRBV11-2
CASSNRDRGQDTQYF . TRBD1 TRBV5-4
CASSGTGGEQYF . TRBD1 TRBV2
CASTPRGSENIQYF . . TRBV16
CASSGQGYEQYF . TRBD1 TRBV2
CALGGSDQPQHF . . TRBV6-5
CATWDRSYEQYF . TRBD1 TRBV10-3